This TCR beta chain came from a study of T cells expressing NK-cell markers. Study-level information: Sorted CD3+CD56-NKG2C+, CD3+CD56+NKG2C+ and CD3+CD56+NKG2C- T cells supplied the TCR beta repertoires. Study observations and caveats: There remained a lack of clarity about HCMV specificity of expanded NKG2C+ T cell clones. In four donors, these clonotypes also led the CD3+CD56-NKG2C+ fraction.

TCRdb re-called the 5' RACE reads; one entry per CDR3 protein, DNA not given. With more than 400,000 distinct CDR3 sequences in the sample, the ten largest clones hold 7.3%. The V gene's germline CDR1 is WNHNN and CDR2 SYGVQD (reference sequence). This CDR3 is built from 15 residues. Of note for this clonotype: Its antigen is as yet unknown.

The clonotype comes from a woman aged 18 to 75 in good health. The sequenced material came from blood T cells: a sorted CD56 or NKG2C T cell subset, CD4+ or CD8+ T cells, or bulk PBMC T cells (not recorded which). V gene TRBV10-1 combines with J gene TRBJ2-1; TCRdb designates TRBD1, a call that cannot be tested without DNA. This CDR3 is CASSESRGPYNEQFF.